This is a list of T cell receptor beta chains from one sample in a study of blood T cell repertoires in COVID-19. The method was immunoSEQ multiplex PCR; TCRdb's version includes in-frame clones alone and lacks a portion of them. This table has around 200,000 clones, 88% appearing once. The source material was peripheral blood. The receptors were gathered from a young man with active or convalescent COVID-19. CDR3s include the opening cysteine and the closing phenylalanine or tryptophan. D genes are given only for firm matches. Clone size is stated in some rows and not others, as once, few, many or a class when expanded.

J gene: TRBJ2-7
V gene: TRBV10-3
D gene: TRBD1
clone size: -
CDR3 protein: CAISPLGSGQPTYEQYF
CDR3 DNA: TGTGCCATCAGTCCCCTTGGCTCGGGACAGCCGACCTACGAGCAGTACTTC

J gene: TRBJ1-3
V gene: TRBV4-1
D gene: -
clone size: -
CDR3 protein: CASSQELGGGAGNTIYF
CDR3 DNA: TGCGCCAGCAGCCAGGAGCTAGGTGGGGGCGCTGGAAACACCATATATTTT

J gene: TRBJ1-5
V gene: TRBV15
D gene: TRBD1
clone size: -
CDR3 protein: CATSRAGTGGIQPQHF
CDR3 DNA: TGTGCCACCAGCAGGGCCGGGACAGGGGGCATTCAGCCCCAGCATTTT

J gene: TRBJ2-3
V gene: TRBV5-4
D gene: -
clone size: -
CDR3 protein: CASSLGARNTDTQYF
CDR3 DNA: TGTGCCAGCAGCTTGGGAGCAAGAAACACAGATACGCAGTATTTT

J gene: TRBJ2-1
V gene: TRBV9
D gene: TRBD1
clone size: -
CDR3 protein: CASSVEPSGTGNYNEQFF
CDR3 DNA: TGTGCCAGCAGCGTAGAACCCTCGGGGACAGGGAACTACAATGAGCAGTTCTTC

J gene: TRBJ2-1
V gene: TRBV2
D gene: TRBD2
clone size: -
CDR3 protein: CASNRDYSNEQFF
CDR3 DNA: TGTGCCAGCAACCGGGACTACTCCAATGAGCAGTTCTTC

J gene: TRBJ2-5
V gene: TRBV11-2
D gene: -
clone size: -
CDR3 protein: CASSLDGGASGETQYF
CDR3 DNA: TGTGCCAGCAGCTTAGATGGGGGGGCCTCAGGAGAGACCCAGTACTTC

J gene: TRBJ1-5
V gene: TRBV19
D gene: -
clone size: -
CDR3 protein: CASSMARVGQPQHF
CDR3 DNA: TGTGCCAGTAGTATGGCCAGGGTGGGTCAGCCCCAGCATTTT

J gene: TRBJ1-2
V gene: TRBV7-9
D gene: -
clone size: -
CDR3 protein: CASHGAGGYTF
CDR3 DNA: TGTGCCAGCCATGGGGCTGGTGGCTACACCTTC

J gene: TRBJ1-1
V gene: TRBV3-1/TRBV3-2
D gene: -
clone size: few
CDR3 protein: CASSQDTPVNTEAFF
CDR3 DNA: TGTGCCAGCAGCCAAGATACGCCAGTGAACACTGAAGCTTTCTTT

J gene: TRBJ2-1
V gene: TRBV2
D gene: -
clone size: -
CDR3 protein: CASTEREKVNEQFF
CDR3 DNA: TGTGCCAGCACGGAACGGGAGAAGGTCAATGAGCAGTTCTTC

J gene: TRBJ2-7
V gene: TRBV4-3
D gene: TRBD2
clone size: -
CDR3 protein: CASSTATSGSYEQYF
CDR3 DNA: TGCGCCAGCTCGACCGCAACTAGCGGGAGTTACGAGCAGTACTTC

J gene: TRBJ2-7
V gene: TRBV2
D gene: TRBD1
clone size: -
CDR3 protein: CASRGQGAGEQYF
CDR3 DNA: TGTGCCAGCAGAGGACAGGGGGCGGGCGAGCAGTACTTC

J gene: TRBJ2-2
V gene: TRBV29-1
D gene: -
clone size: -
CDR3 protein: CSVSTSSTGELFF
CDR3 DNA: TGCAGCGTTTCTACTAGCTCCACCGGGGAGCTGTTTTTT

J gene: TRBJ1-2
V gene: TRBV5-1
D gene: TRBD1
clone size: -
CDR3 protein: CASSLEGQGYGYTF
CDR3 DNA: TGCGCCAGCAGCTTGGAGGGACAGGGCTATGGCTACACCTTC

J gene: TRBJ2-1
V gene: TRBV5-6
D gene: TRBD2
clone size: -
CDR3 protein: CASSLGGGGAYNEQFF
CDR3 DNA: TGTGCCAGCAGCTTAGGAGGCGGGGGGGCTTACAATGAGCAGTTCTTC

J gene: TRBJ2-5
V gene: TRBV19
D gene: -
clone size: -
CDR3 protein: CASSIARQRGGRETQYF
CDR3 DNA: TGTGCCAGTAGTATAGCCCGACAACGCGGAGGGCGAGAGACCCAGTACTTC

J gene: TRBJ2-1
V gene: TRBV4-1
D gene: -
clone size: -
CDR3 protein: CASSQDISGYYNEQFF
CDR3 DNA: TGCGCCAGCAGCCAAGATATCAGCGGCTATTACAATGAGCAGTTCTTC

J gene: TRBJ1-2
V gene: TRBV3-1/TRBV3-2
D gene: TRBD1
clone size: -
CDR3 protein: CASSQVTGGAIKNYGYTF
CDR3 DNA: TGTGCCAGCAGCCAAGTAACAGGGGGCGCAATAAAGAACTATGGCTACACCTTC

J gene: TRBJ2-7
V gene: TRBV18
D gene: -
clone size: -
CDR3 protein: CASSLTGSSYEQYF
CDR3 DNA: TGTGCCAGCTCACTAACAGGGTCCTCCTACGAGCAGTACTTC

J gene: TRBJ2-1
V gene: TRBV19
D gene: -
clone size: -
CDR3 protein: CASSGGSYNEQFF
CDR3 DNA: TGTGCCAGTAGCGGAGGTTCCTACAATGAGCAGTTCTTC

J gene: TRBJ1-1
V gene: TRBV9
D gene: TRBD1
clone size: -
CDR3 protein: CASSVGGTAEAFF
CDR3 DNA: TGTGCCAGCAGCGTAGGGGGGACAGCTGAAGCTTTCTTT

J gene: TRBJ1-1
V gene: TRBV21-1
D gene: -
clone size: -
CDR3 protein: CASSKEGTENTEAFF
CDR3 DNA: TGTGCCAGCAGCAAAGAGGGGACAGAAAACACTGAAGCTTTCTTT

J gene: TRBJ1-2
V gene: TRBV2
D gene: TRBD1
clone size: -
CDR3 protein: CASSEAPTGLVYGYTF
CDR3 DNA: TGTGCCAGCAGCGAGGCGCCGACAGGGCTCGTCTATGGCTACACCTTC

J gene: TRBJ2-5
V gene: TRBV30
D gene: TRBD2
clone size: -
CDR3 protein: CAWSDTGGASQTQYF
CDR3 DNA: TGTGCCTGGAGCGACACGGGGGGTGCCTCACAGACCCAGTACTTC

J gene: TRBJ2-2
V gene: TRBV5-6
D gene: TRBD1
clone size: -
CDR3 protein: CASRKFAGTGDTGELFF
CDR3 DNA: TGTGCCAGCAGGAAATTCGCCGGGACAGGGGATACCGGGGAGCTGTTTTTT

J gene: TRBJ2-7
V gene: TRBV6-5
D gene: TRBD2
clone size: -
CDR3 protein: CASSPGLAGSYEQYF
CDR3 DNA: TGTGCCAGCAGCCCGGGACTAGCGGGCTCCTACGAGCAGTACTTC

J gene: TRBJ1-5
V gene: TRBV18
D gene: TRBD1
clone size: -
CDR3 protein: CASSTPTGKSNQPQHF
CDR3 DNA: TGTGCCAGCTCAACCCCGACAGGGAAGAGCAATCAGCCCCAGCATTTT

J gene: TRBJ2-2
V gene: TRBV19
D gene: -
clone size: -
CDR3 protein: CASRSDGELFF
CDR3 DNA: TGTGCCAGTAGGAGTGACGGGGAGCTGTTTTTT

J gene: TRBJ1-5
V gene: TRBV6-5
D gene: -
clone size: -
CDR3 protein: CASSPEGGVQPQHF
CDR3 DNA: TGTGCCAGCAGTCCAGAGGGGGGGGTTCAGCCCCAGCATTTT

J gene: TRBJ1-2
V gene: TRBV5-1
D gene: -
clone size: -
CDR3 protein: CASSLAPRDKYGYTF
CDR3 DNA: TGCGCCAGCAGCTTGGCCCCCAGGGATAAATATGGCTACACCTTC

J gene: TRBJ2-5
V gene: TRBV5-1
D gene: -
clone size: -
CDR3 protein: CASSLVAGGSKETQYF
CDR3 DNA: TGCGCCAGCAGCTTGGTCGCAGGGGGGTCCAAAGAGACCCAGTACTTC

J gene: TRBJ1-1
V gene: TRBV10-3
D gene: TRBD1
clone size: -
CDR3 protein: CAIGQGGHDTEAFF
CDR3 DNA: TGTGCCATCGGACAGGGGGGACATGACACTGAAGCTTTCTTT

J gene: TRBJ1-2
V gene: TRBV28
D gene: TRBD1
clone size: -
CDR3 protein: CAGGQELYGYTF
CDR3 DNA: TGTGCCGGGGGACAGGAACTCTATGGCTACACCTTC

J gene: TRBJ2-3
V gene: TRBV3-1/TRBV3-2
D gene: TRBD2
clone size: once
CDR3 protein: CASSQDSSGGDTQYF
CDR3 DNA: TGTGCCAGCAGCCAAGATTCTAGCGGGGGAGATACGCAGTATTTT

J gene: TRBJ1-2
V gene: TRBV19
D gene: TRBD1
clone size: -
CDR3 protein: CASRRGQIYGYTF
CDR3 DNA: TGTGCCAGTAGGAGGGGACAGATCTATGGCTACACCTTC

J gene: TRBJ1-2
V gene: TRBV2
D gene: -
clone size: -
CDR3 protein: CASSQKTGGGGNYGYTF
CDR3 DNA: TGTGCCAGCAGTCAAAAGACGGGTGGGGGAGGGAATTATGGCTACACCTTC